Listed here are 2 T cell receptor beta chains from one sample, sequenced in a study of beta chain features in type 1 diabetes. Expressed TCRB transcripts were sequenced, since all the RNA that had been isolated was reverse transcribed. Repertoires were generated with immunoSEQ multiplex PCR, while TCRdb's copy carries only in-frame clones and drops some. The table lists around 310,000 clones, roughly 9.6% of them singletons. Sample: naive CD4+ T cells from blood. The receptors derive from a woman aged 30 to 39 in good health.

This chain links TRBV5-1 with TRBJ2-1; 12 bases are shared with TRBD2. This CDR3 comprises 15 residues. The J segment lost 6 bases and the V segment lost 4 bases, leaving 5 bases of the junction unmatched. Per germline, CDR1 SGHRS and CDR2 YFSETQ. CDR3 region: CASSPLAGGRNEQFF. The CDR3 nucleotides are TGCGCCAGCAGCCCACTAGCGGGAGGTCGCAATGAGCAGTTCTTC.

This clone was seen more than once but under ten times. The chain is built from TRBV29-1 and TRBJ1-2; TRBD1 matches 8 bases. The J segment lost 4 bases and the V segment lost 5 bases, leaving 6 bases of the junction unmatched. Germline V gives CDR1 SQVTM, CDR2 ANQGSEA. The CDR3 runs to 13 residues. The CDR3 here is CSVLAGGLYGYTF. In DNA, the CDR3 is TGCAGCGTTCTTGCAGGGGGCCTCTATGGCTACACCTTC. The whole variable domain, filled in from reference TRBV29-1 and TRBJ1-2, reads SAVISQKPSRDICQRGTSLTIQCQVDSQVTMMFWYRQQPGQSLTLIATANQGSEATYESGFVIDKFPISRPNLTFSTLTVSNMSPEDSSIYLCSVLAGGLYGYTFGSGTRLTVV.